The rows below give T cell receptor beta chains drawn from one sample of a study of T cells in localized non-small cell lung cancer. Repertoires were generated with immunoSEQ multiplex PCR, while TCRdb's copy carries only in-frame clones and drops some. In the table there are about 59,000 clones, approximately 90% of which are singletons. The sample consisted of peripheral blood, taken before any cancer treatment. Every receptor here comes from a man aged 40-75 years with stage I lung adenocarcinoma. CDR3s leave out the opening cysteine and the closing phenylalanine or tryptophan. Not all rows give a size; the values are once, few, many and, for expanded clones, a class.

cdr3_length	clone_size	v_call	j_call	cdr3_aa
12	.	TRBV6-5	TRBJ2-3	ASSERGGTDTQY
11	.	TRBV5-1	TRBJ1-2	ASALEGNYGYT
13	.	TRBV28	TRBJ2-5	ASSLRDHIQETQY
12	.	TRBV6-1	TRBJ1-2	ASRGQGLNYGYT
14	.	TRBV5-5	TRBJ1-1	ASTKPGTSMNTEAF
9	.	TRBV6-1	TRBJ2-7	ASRTSYEQY
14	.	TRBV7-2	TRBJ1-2	ASSTYTGTEAYGYT
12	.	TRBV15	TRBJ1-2	ATSADRGNYGYT
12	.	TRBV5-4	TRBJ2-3	ASSLGQGADTQY
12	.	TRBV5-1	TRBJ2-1	ASSQGQDYNEQF
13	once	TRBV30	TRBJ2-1	AWKEGTGALWEQF
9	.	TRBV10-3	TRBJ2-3	AISGKDTQY
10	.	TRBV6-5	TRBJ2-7	AIQGPTYEQY
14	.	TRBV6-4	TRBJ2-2	AKGLALLINTGELF
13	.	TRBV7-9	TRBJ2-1	ASARGDSLYNEQF
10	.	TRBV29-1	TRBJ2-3	SVGGSTDTQY
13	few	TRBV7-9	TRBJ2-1	ASSDSGSSYNEQF
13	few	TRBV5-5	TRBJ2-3	ASSQLLAGGDTQY
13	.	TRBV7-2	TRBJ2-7	ASSLGLAGGREQY
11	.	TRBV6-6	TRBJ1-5	ASSYRNNQPQH
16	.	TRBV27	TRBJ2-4	ASSLSTPFHEAKNIQY
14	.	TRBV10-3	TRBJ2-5	AISELSSGAQETQY
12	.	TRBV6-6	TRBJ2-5	ASRGQGGTETQY
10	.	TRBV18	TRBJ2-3	ASSPKGDTQY
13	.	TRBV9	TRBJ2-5	ASSANTGQGETQY
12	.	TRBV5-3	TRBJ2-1	ARSEGYYYNEQF
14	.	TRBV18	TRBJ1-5	ASSPLGDGSNQPQH
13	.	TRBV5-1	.	ASSAGDRGRREQY
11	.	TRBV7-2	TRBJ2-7	ASSPHLAYEQY
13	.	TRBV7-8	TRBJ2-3	ASSASEPDGDTQY
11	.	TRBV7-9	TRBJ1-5	ASRLTSGEPQH
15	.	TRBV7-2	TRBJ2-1	ASSLALAFSSYNEQF
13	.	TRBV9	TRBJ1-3	ASSPRPLPGNTIY
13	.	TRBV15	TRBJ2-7	ATSRDYNRLDEQY
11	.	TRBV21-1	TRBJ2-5	ASSKGKEETQY
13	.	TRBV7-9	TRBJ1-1	ASSLQSRGNTEAF
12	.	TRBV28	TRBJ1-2	ASSSTGANYGYT